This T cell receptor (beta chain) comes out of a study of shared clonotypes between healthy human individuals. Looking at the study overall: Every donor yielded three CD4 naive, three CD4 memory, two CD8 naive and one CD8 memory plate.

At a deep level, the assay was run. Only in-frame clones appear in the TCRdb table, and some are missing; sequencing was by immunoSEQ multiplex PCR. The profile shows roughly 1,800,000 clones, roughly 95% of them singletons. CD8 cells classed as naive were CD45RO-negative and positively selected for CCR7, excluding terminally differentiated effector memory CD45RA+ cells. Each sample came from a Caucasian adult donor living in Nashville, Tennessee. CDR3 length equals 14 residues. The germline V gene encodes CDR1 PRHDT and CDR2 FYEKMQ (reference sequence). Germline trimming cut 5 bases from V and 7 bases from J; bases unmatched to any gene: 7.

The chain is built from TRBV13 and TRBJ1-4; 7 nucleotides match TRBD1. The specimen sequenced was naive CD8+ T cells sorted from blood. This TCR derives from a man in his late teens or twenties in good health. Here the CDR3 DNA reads TGTGCCAGCAGCCTCGGCCAGGGGGTTGAAAAACTGTTTTTT. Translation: CASSLGQGVEKLFF.